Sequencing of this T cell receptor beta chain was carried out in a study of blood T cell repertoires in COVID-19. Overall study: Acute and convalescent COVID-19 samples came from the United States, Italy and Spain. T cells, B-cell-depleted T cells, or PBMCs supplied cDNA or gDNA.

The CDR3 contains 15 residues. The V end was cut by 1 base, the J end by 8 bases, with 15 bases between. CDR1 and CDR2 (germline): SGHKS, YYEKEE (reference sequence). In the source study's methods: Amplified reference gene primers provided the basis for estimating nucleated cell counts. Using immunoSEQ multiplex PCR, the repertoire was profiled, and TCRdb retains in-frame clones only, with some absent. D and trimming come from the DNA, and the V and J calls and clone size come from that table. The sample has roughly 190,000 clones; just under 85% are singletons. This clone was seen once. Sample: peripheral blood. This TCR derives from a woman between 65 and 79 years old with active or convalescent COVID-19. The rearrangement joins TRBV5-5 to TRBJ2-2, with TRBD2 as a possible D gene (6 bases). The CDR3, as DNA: TGTGCCAGCAGCTTGAGGGACTCACCTTCAGGGGAGCTGTTTTTT. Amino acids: CASSLRDSPSGELFF.